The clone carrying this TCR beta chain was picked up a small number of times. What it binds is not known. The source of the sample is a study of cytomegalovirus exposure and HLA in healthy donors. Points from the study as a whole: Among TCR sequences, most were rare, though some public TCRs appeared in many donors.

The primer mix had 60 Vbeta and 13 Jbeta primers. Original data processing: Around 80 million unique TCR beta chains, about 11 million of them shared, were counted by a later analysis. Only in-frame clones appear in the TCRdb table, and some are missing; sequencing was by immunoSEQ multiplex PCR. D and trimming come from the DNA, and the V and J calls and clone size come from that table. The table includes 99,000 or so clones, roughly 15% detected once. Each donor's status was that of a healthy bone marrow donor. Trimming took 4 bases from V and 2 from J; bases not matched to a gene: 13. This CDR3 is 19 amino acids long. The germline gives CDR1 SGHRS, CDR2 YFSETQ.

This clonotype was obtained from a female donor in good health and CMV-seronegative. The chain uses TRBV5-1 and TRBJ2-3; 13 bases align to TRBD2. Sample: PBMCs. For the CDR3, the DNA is TGCGCCAGCAGCCTGTGGGGGACTAGCGGGAATGGTCCCACAGATACGCAGTATTTT. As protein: CASSLWGTSGNGPTDTQYF.